The 29 T cell receptor beta chains below come from one sample, sequenced in a study of read filtering for tumor transcriptome and immune sequencing. From about 400 ng of RNA, a library with molecular barcoded alpha/delta and beta/gamma adaptors was made. TCRdb re-derived calls from the reads in MiXCR, one entry per CDR3 protein. The table has around 30,000 distinct CDR3 sequences, roughly 18% seen once. Sequenced material: a population of CD138-negative cells sorted from bone marrow. These receptors originate from a donor aged 40 or older with multiple myeloma.

This clonotype was observed at least ten times. CDR3 in DNA: TGTGCCAGCAGTTCACCCCCGGGACTAGCGGCTGGCGATGAGCAGTTCTTC. Protein product: CASSSPPGLAAGDEQFF. The chain employs TRBV28 and TRBJ2-1; 11 nucleotides line up with TRBD2. Germline V lookup: CDR1 MDHEN, CDR2 SYDVKM. This CDR3 comprises 17 residues. J lost 8 bases, V lost 4 bases, and 13 bases had no gene match.

This chain connects TRBV20-1 to TRBJ2-2, with 10 bases that match TRBD2. The germline V gene encodes CDR1 DFQATT and CDR2 SNEGSKA (reference sequence). The CDR3 is 14 amino acids. The V segment lost 6 bases and the J segment 5 bases; nucleotides outside the gene matches: 6. The CDR3 DNA reads TGCAGTGCCCGAGCGGGGGGGCGAACCGGGGAGCTGTTTTTT. Its protein product is CSARAGGRTGELFF.

This clonotype has ten or more counts. This chain joins TRBV20-1 and TRBJ2-5; a possible D gene is TRBD1 (6 bases). The V gene's germline CDR1 is DFQATT and CDR2 SNEGSKA (reference sequence). CDR3 size: 15 residues. The V end lost 3 bases, the J end lost 2 bases, and 16 bases lay between the germline ends. The CDR3 sequence is CSARWPRDIQETQYF. The CDR3, as DNA: TGCAGTGCTAGGTGGCCCCGGGACATTCAAGAGACCCAGTACTTC.

In its sample, this clonotype was seen many times. The gene calls are TRBV27 and TRBJ2-3; TRBD1 might be the D (6 bases). V was cut by 2 bases and J by 0 bases, with 12 bases left in between. The CDR3 runs to 16 residues. Per germline, CDR1 MNHEY and CDR2 SMNVEV (reference sequence). CDR3 residues: CASSLKGVTSTDTQYF. CDR3 nucleotide sequence: TGTGCCAGCAGTTTAAAGGGGGTCACGAGCACAGATACGCAGTATTTT.

Many counts were recorded for this clonotype. The rearrangement links TRBV7-8 to TRBJ2-2; D gene ambiguous. The CDR3 spans 12 residues. The V and J ends lost 2 bases and 6 bases respectively, with 4 bases between them. Germline CDR1 and CDR2: SGHVS and FQNEAQ. The CDR3 loop is CASSLISGELFF. CDR3 bases: TGTGCCAGCAGCTTAATCTCCGGGGAGCTGTTTTTT.

This clonotype qualifies as medium-sized. The V and J genes are TRBV18 and TRBJ2-1, with a weak D call TRBD2 (6 bases). This CDR3 is 11 amino acids long. Trimming shortened V by 2 bases and J by 13 bases, and 9 bases separated the two germline ends. Looked up from germline, CDR1 is KGHSH and CDR2 is LQKENI. The CDR3 region is CASSPGEVQFF. CDR3 DNA: TGTGCCAGCTCACCAGGGGAGGTCCAGTTCTTC.

This sequence joins TRBV11-2 and TRBJ2-5, with 14 bases fitting TRBD2. CDR1 is SGHAT, CDR2 FQNNGV, per germline. This CDR3 spans 18 amino acids. The ends lost 1 base at V and 2 bases at J; junction bases unmatched: 6. The CDR3: CASSLGEGLAGGQETQYF. The DNA for the CDR3 is TGTGCCAGCAGCTTAGGGGAAGGACTAGCGGGAGGTCAAGAGACCCAGTACTTC.

This clonotype was found many times. V is TRBV20-1 and J is TRBJ2-1; 9 nucleotides agree with TRBD2. The J segment lost 14 bases and the V segment lost 5 bases, leaving 7 bases of the junction unmatched. The length of the CDR3 is 11 residues. Germline V gives CDR1 DFQATT, CDR2 SNEGSKA (reference sequence). CDR3 loop: CSAYAGGLKFF. The CDR3 DNA reads TGCAGTGCTTATGCGGGGGGGCTCAAGTTCTTC.

This clonotype occurred many times. Given a much more abundant clone one base away, this may be a read error. The chain combines TRBV6-2 or TRBV6-3 with TRBJ2-6, with D possibly matching TRBD1 (5 bases). Germline CDR1 is MNHEY and CDR2 is SVGEGT. The CDR3 totals 14 residues. As DNA, the CDR3 is TGTGCCAGCAGTATCCGCTCTGGGGCCAACGTCCCGACTTTC. Translating gives CASSIRSGANVPTF.

This chain uses TRBV28 with TRBJ2-5; maybe TRBD2 (5 bases). Trimming shortened V by 6 bases and J by 1 base, and 9 bases separated the two germline ends. This CDR3 comprises 13 residues. Germline CDR1 reads MDHEN; CDR2 reads SYDVKM. The CDR3 loop reads CASRWTAQETQYF. CDR3 nucleotides: TGTGCCAGCAGGTGGACTGCCCAAGAGACCCAGTACTTC.

This clonotype was seen repeatedly, ten times or more. The rearrangement links TRBV10-3 to TRBJ2-3; 14 nucleotides line up with TRBD2. Trimming took 6 bases from V and 2 from J; bases not matched to a gene: 10. This CDR3 comprises 18 residues. Germline lookup yields CDR1 ENHRY and CDR2 SYGVKD. The CDR3 sequence is CAIRLTSGRAINTDTQYF. Written as DNA, the CDR3 is TGTGCCATCAGACTGACTAGCGGGAGGGCCATAAACACAGATACGCAGTATTTT.

This clonotype was seen at least ten times. V and J are TRBV7-6 and TRBJ2-7; D is unresolved. Germline CDR1 reads SGHVS; CDR2 reads FNYEAQ. V shed 5 bases and J shed 1 base, with 12 bases lying between them. This CDR3 comprises 14 residues. The CDR3 protein is CASSPPGGSYEQYF. DNA for the CDR3: TGTGCCAGCAGCCCCCCCGGCGGATCCTACGAGCAGTACTTC.

In this sample, this clonotype turned up many times. The rearrangement joins TRBV6-1 to TRBJ2-5; TRBD2 matches 13 bases. Per the germline V gene, CDR1 is MNHNS and CDR2 is SASEGT. After removal of 1 base from V and 6 bases from J, the junction contained 11 bases not matched to a gene. This CDR3 region has 18 residues. The CDR3 DNA sequence: TGTGCCAGCAGTGAAGTCACTAGCGGGGGGGAGGTTGCAAAGACCCAGTACTTC. Its protein product is CASSEVTSGGEVAKTQYF.

This sequence joins TRBV24-1 and TRBJ2-3, with D maybe TRBD1 (6 bases). Germline CDR1 is KGHDR and CDR2 is SFDVKD. Trimming pared 4 bases from V and 1 base from J, leaving 17 bases between. The CDR3 sequence is 17 residues long. The CDR3 sequence: CATSDPTGISGTDTQYF. The CDR3 bases are TGTGCCACCAGTGACCCCACAGGGATTTCCGGCACAGATACGCAGTATTTT.

This clonotype was counted at least ten times. The chain joins TRBV10-1 to TRBJ2-5; D is ambiguous. The V end lost 0 bases, the J end lost 2 bases, and 4 bases lay between the germline ends. Germline V lookup: CDR1 WNHNN, CDR2 SYGVQD (reference sequence). This CDR3 contains 13 residues. CDR3 amino acids: CASSESGQETQYF. As DNA, the CDR3 is TGCGCCAGCAGTGAGTCGGGACAAGAGACCCAGTACTTC.

This clonotype was observed many times. The rearrangement uses TRBV2 and TRBJ2-1; TRBD2 is a possible D gene (6 bases). Trimming took 6 bases from V and 7 from J, leaving 13 bases between them. The CDR3 runs to 13 residues. CDR1 is SNHLY, CDR2 FYNNEI, per germline. The CDR3 is CASSRELVNEQFF. The CDR3 nucleotides are TGTGCCAGCAGCCGGGAGTTGGTAAATGAGCAGTTCTTC.

This clonotype has ten or more counts. This chain joins TRBV4-1 and TRBJ1-1, with 8 bases identical to TRBD1. V gave up 1 base and J gave up 1 base; unmatched junction bases: 14. The CDR3 contains 19 residues. Germline CDR1 is MGHRA and CDR2 is YSYEKL. The CDR3, as DNA: TGCGCCAGCAGCCAAGGAAGTGGGACAGGACACTTCGAGAACACTGAAGCTTTCTTT. Its translation: CASSQGSGTGHFENTEAFF.

This sequence joins TRBV14 and TRBJ2-3; the D is unclear. V was clipped by 6 bases and J by 2 bases, with 12 bases between them. This CDR3 is 14 amino acids long. Germline V gives CDR1 SGHDN, CDR2 FVKESK. The CDR3 DNA reads as TGTGCCAGCAGTACGGGTCCCTACACAGATACGCAGTATTTT. Its translation is CASSTGPYTDTQYF.

This clonotype was recorded many times. The CDR3 sequence: CSARDRSTDTQYF. DNA for the CDR3: TGCAGTGCTAGGGACAGGAGCACAGATACGCAGTATTTT. The gene calls are TRBV20-1 and TRBJ2-3, with 7 bases lining up with TRBD1. Germline assignment: CDR1 DFQATT and CDR2 SNEGSKA (reference sequence). This CDR3 comprises 13 residues. V gave up 3 bases and J gave up 0 bases; unmatched junction bases: 0.

This clonotype was counted at least ten times. The rearrangement joins TRBV2 to TRBJ1-1, with TRBD1 matching 9 bases. The CDR3 loop spans 15 amino acids. CDR1 and CDR2 from the germline V gene are SNHLY and FYNNEI. V trimming: 3 bases; J trimming: 8 bases; junction bases outside the gene matches: 10. The CDR3 here is CASSETTGGVTEAFF. The CDR3 DNA sequence: TGTGCCAGCAGTGAGACGACAGGGGGGGTCACCGAAGCTTTCTTT.

Notes on this clonotype: A read error may produce the germline difference seen at one junction end. V is TRBV6-1 and J is TRBJ2-5, with unresolved D. This CDR3 spans 13 amino acids. Germline-derived CDR1 and CDR2 are MNHNS and SASEGT. CDR3 residues: CTSTASLGYTQYF. The CDR3 DNA is TGTACCAGCACTGCTTCGTTAGGATATACGCAGTACTTT.

J is TRBJ2-2 and V is TRBV6-5; 8 nucleotides match TRBD1. This CDR3 is built from 16 residues. With V trimmed by 4 bases and J by 5 bases, 9 bases remained unmatched. Germline values: CDR1 MNHEY, CDR2 SVGAGI. CDR3 loop: CASSSGQASGTGELFF. The CDR3 coding sequence is TGTGCCAGCAGTTCGGGACAGGCCTCGGGGACCGGGGAGCTGTTTTTT.

This clonotype was counted at least ten times. The chain joins TRBV5-1 to TRBJ2-1, with 9 bases matching TRBD2. The CDR3 has 15 amino acids. The junction had 7 bases not matched to a gene; V was cut back by 0 bases and J by 9 bases. Germline CDR1 reads SGHRS; CDR2 reads YFSETQ. This CDR3 reads CASSLGREGLGEQFF. CDR3 bases: TGCGCCAGCAGCTTGGGGCGGGAGGGCCTGGGTGAGCAGTTCTTC.

This clonotype was counted a single time. Being one base from a much bigger clone, this may be a read error. The V and J genes are TRBV5-1 and TRBJ1-4; tentative D call: TRBD1 (5 bases). This CDR3 region has 15 residues. V lost 3 bases and J lost 8, with 17 bases in between. CDR1 SGHRS and CDR2 YFSETQ come from the germline V gene. The CDR3 coding sequence is TGCGCCAGCAGCTCGGAAGGTCCAGGGAGAGAAAAACTGTTTTTT. This encodes CASSSEGPGREKLFF.

This clonotype was detected ten times or more. The chain links TRBV13 to TRBJ2-7; perhaps TRBD2 as D (5 bases). The CDR3 totals 14 residues. The germline V and J ends were trimmed by 3 bases and 6 bases, with 15 bases remaining between them. From germline, CDR1 is PRHDT and CDR2 FYEKMQ (reference sequence). The CDR3 region has the DNA TGTGCCAGCAGCTTGCGAGGGATTCGCTCCGAGCAGTACTTC. This translates into CASSLRGIRSEQYF.

Of note for this clonotype: A junction boundary mismatches the germline segment, possibly from a read error. The chain carries TRBV7-9 and TRBJ2-1; 7 nucleotides match TRBD2. There are 15 residues in the CDR3. Germline-derived CDR1 and CDR2 are SEHNR and FQNEAQ (reference sequence). For the CDR3, the DNA is TGTGCCAGCAGCCCGGCGGGGGTCGCCTACAATGAGCATTTCTTC. Encoded protein: CASSPAGVAYNEHFF.

This clonotype was recorded at least ten times. The chain combines TRBV7-9 with TRBJ1-1; maybe TRBD1 (5 bases). With 7 bases removed from V and 6 bases from J, the gap between germline ends came to 18 bases. The CDR3 has 14 residues. Per the germline V gene, CDR1 is SEHNR and CDR2 is FQNEAQ (reference sequence). The CDR3: CASTDLLQGSEAFF. The CDR3 DNA reads as TGTGCCAGCACCGATTTACTTCAGGGCTCTGAAGCTTTCTTT.

The sample holds many counts of this clonotype. The V call is TRBV20-1, the J call TRBJ2-3; 9 nucleotides match TRBD2. The V segment lost 4 bases and the J segment 4 bases; nucleotides outside the gene matches: 15. The germline V gene has CDR1 DFQATT and CDR2 SNEGSKA (reference sequence). This CDR3 comprises 17 residues. Here the CDR3 reads CSATGASGDRAPDTQYF. CDR3 coding DNA: TGCAGTGCTACGGGGGCTAGCGGGGACCGGGCCCCAGATACGCAGTATTTT.

There are many counts of this clonotype. The chain has TRBV29-1 and TRBJ1-1; 9 bases fit TRBD1. V was pared by 6 bases and J by 1 base, with 0 bases of the junction left unmatched. From germline, CDR1 is SQVTM and CDR2 ANQGSEA. CDR3 length equals 12 residues. The CDR3 bases are TGCAGCGTGGGACAGGGGAACACTGAAGCTTTCTTT. Its protein product is CSVGQGNTEAFF.